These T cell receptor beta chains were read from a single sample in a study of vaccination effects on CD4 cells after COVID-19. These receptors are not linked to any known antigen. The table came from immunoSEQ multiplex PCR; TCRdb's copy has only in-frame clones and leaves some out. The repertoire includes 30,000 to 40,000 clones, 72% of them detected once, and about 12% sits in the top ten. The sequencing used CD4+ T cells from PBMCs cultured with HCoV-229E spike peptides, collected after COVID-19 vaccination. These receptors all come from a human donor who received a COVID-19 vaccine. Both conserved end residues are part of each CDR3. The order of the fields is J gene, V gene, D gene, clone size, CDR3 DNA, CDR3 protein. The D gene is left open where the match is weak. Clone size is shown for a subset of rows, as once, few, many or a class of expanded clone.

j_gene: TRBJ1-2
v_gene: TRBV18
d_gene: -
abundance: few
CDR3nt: TGTGCCAGCTCACAGGATCAGGGGACCTATGGCTACACCTTC
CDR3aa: CASSQDQGTYGYTF

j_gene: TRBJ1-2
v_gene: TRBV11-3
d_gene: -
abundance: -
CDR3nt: TGTGCCAGCAGCTCATTGAATGGGGATGGCTACACCTTC
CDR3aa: CASSSLNGDGYTF

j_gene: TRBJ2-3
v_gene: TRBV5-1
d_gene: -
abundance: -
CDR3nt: TGCGCCAGCAGCTTGGCACCAGAGTCAGATACGCAGTATTTT
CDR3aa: CASSLAPESDTQYF

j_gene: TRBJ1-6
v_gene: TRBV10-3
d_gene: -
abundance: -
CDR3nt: TGTGCCAATGGACAAGATAATTCACCCCTCCACTTT
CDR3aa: CANGQDNSPLHF

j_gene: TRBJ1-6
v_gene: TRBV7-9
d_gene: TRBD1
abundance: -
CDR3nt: TGTGCCAGCAGCTCAGGGGGCAGTAGCTCCTATAATTCACCCCTCCACTTT
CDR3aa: CASSSGGSSSYNSPLHF

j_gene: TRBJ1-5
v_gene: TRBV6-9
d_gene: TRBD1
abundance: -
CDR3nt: TGTGCCAGCAATCCGGGGACAGGGGAGGTAAGCAATCAGCCCCAGCATTTT
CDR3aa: CASNPGTGEVSNQPQHF

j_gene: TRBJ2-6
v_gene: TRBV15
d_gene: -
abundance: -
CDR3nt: TGTGCCACCAGGGACTCTGGGGCCAACGTCCTGACTTTC
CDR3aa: CATRDSGANVLTF

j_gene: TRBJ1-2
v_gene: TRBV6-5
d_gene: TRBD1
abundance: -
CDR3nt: TGTGCCAGCAGTTACTCGGACAGGGGAGGGTATGGCTACACCTTC
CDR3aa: CASSYSDRGGYGYTF

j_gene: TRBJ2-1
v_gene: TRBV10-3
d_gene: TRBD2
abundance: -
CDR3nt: TGTGCCATCAGTGCCGGGACTAGCGGGGGGGCCGGCGAGCAGTTCTTC
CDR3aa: CAISAGTSGGAGEQFF

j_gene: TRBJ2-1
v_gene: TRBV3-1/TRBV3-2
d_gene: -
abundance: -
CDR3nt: TGTGCCAGCAGCCAACCCATGGGGGGGCGCATTCATGAGCAGTTCTTC
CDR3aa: CASSQPMGGRIHEQFF

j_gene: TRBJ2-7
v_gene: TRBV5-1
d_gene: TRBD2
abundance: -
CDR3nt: TGCGCCAGCAGCCCTGGAGGTGGGTTGCGGGGGAGCTCCTACGAGCAGTACTTC
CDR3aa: CASSPGGGLRGSSYEQYF

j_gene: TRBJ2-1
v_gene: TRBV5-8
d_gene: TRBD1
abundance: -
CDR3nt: TGTGCCAGCAGCTTAGGGACAGGGACCCTATACAATGAGCAGTTCTTC
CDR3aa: CASSLGTGTLYNEQFF

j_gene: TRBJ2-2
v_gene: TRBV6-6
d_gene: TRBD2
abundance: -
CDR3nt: TGTGCCAGCAGTACCACTAGCGGGGTGATCGGGGAGCTGTTTTTT
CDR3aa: CASSTTSGVIGELFF

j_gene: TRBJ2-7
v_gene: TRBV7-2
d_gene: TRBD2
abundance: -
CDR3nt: TGTGCCAGCAGCTCCCACATACAACTAGCGGGGGTCCACGAGCAGTACTTC
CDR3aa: CASSSHIQLAGVHEQYF

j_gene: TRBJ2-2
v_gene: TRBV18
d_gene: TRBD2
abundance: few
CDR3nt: TGTGCCAGCTCACAACCTAGCGGGTCCAACACCGGGGAGCTGTTTTTT
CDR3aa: CASSQPSGSNTGELFF

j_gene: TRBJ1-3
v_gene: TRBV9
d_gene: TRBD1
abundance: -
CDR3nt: TGTGCCAGCAGCAAAGGGGGCGCATTCCCTGGAAACACCATATATTTT
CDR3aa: CASSKGGAFPGNTIYF

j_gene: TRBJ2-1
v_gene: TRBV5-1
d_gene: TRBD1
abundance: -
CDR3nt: TGCGCCAGCAGCTTAGGGACAGGCCAAGGGAATGAGCAGTTCTTC
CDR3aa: CASSLGTGQGNEQFF

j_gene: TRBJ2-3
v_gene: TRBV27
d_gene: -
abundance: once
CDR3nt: TGTGCCAGCAGTTTATACGGCACAGATACGCAGTATTTT
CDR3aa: CASSLYGTDTQYF

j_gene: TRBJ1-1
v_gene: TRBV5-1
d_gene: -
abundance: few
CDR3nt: TGCGCCAGCAGAGGGGAAACTGAAGCTTTCTTT
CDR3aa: CASRGETEAFF

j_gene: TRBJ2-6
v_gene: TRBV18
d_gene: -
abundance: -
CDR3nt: TGTGCCAGCTCAGCCCGAAGGGGCGGCTCTGGGGCCAACGTCCTGACTTTC
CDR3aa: CASSARRGGSGANVLTF

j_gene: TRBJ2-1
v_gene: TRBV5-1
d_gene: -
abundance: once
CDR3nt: TGCGCCAGCAGCGACCAGGAGTTCGCTGAGCAGTTCTTC
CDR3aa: CASSDQEFAEQFF

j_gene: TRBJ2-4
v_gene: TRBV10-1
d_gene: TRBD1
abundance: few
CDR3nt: TGCGCCAGCAGTAGGGACAGGGAAAACATTCAGTACTTC
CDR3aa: CASSRDRENIQYF

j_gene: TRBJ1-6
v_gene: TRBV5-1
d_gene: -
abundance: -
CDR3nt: TGCGCCAGCAGACCTGGGGGGGGCGCATCACCACCCCTCCACTTT
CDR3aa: CASRPGGGASPPLHF

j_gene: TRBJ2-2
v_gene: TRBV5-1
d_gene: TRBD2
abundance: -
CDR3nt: TGCGCCAGCAGCTTACGCGGGGGGAACACCGGGGAGCTGTTTTTT
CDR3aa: CASSLRGGNTGELFF

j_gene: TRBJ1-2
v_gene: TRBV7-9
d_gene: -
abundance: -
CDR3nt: TGTGCCAGCAGCTTCGGGGGGCTTTATAACTATGGCTACACCTTC
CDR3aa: CASSFGGLYNYGYTF

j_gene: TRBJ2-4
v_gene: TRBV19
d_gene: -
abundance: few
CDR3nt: TGTGCCAGTAGTATCGGCGGGGCCAAAAACATTCAGTACTTC
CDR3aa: CASSIGGAKNIQYF

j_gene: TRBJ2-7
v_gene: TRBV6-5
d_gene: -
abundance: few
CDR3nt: TGTGCCTCTCGGACCCACTCAAGTCCTTACGAGCAGTACTTC
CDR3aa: CASRTHSSPYEQYF

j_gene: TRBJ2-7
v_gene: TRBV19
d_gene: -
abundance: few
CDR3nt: TGTGCCAGTAGTATAGATCGTAGCAGCTCCTACGAGCAGTACTTC
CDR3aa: CASSIDRSSSYEQYF

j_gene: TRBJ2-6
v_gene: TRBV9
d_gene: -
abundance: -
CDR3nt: TGTGCCAGCAGCGTACCGCGCTCTGGGGCCAACGTCCTGACTTTC
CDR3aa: CASSVPRSGANVLTF

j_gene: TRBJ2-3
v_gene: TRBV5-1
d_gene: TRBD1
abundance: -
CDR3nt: TGCGCCACCAGACAGGGGAGCACAGATACGCAGTATTTT
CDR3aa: CATRQGSTDTQYF

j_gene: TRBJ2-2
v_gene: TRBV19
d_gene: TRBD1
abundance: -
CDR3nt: TGTGCCAGTAGTGCGTACGGGACAGGGATATCCGGGGAGCTGTTTTTT
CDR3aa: CASSAYGTGISGELFF

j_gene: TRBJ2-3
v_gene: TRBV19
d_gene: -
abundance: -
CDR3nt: TGTGCCAGTAGCACCGTTGGAGATACGCAGTATTTT
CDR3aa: CASSTVGDTQYF

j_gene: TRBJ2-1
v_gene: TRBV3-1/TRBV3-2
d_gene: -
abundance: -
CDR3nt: TGTGCCAGCAGCGCCCAAACTAGCCGTGAGCAGTTCTTC
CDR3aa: CASSAQTSREQFF

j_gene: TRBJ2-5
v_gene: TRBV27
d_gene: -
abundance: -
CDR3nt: TGTGCCAGCAGTTCGTCAAGGGAGACCCAGTACTTC
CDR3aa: CASSSSRETQYF

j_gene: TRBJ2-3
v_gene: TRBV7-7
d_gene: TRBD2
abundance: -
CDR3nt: TGTGCCAGCAGCTTAGTTGCGGGAGGACCAGATACGCAGTATTTT
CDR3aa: CASSLVAGGPDTQYF

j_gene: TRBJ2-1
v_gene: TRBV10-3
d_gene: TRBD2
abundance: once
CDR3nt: TGTGCCGGGTCCTCCCGAACTAGCGGGGACTACAATGAGCAGTTCTTC
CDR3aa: CAGSSRTSGDYNEQFF

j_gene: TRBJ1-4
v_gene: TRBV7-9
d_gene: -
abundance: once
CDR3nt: TGTGCCAGCAGCTTAGAGAGGGGAGGGACTGAAAAACTGTTTTTT
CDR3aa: CASSLERGGTEKLFF

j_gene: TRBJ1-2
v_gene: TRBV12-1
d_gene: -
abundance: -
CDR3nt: TGTGCCAGCAGCTTTGCGTTTGAGCGCTGCTCTTATCCGCGAGGCTATGGCTACACCTTC
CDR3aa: CASSFAFERCSYPRGYGYTF

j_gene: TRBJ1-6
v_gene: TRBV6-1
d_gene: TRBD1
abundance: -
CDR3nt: TGTGCCAGCAGTGGAGGTATAGGGACAGCGTATAATTCACCCCTCCACTTT
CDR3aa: CASSGGIGTAYNSPLHF

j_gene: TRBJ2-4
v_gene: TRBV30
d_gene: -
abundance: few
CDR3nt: TGTGCCTGGAGCGGGGGGACAGCTATTCAGTACTTC
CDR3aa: CAWSGGTAIQYF

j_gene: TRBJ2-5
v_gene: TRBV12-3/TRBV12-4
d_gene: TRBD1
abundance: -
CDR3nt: TGTGCCAGCATGGACAGGAACCAAGAGACCCAGTACTTC
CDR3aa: CASMDRNQETQYF

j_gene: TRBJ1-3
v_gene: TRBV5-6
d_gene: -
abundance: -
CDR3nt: TGTGCCAGCAGCACCATCAGGATTAGGGGCGCTGGAAACACCATATATTTT
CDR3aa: CASSTIRIRGAGNTIYF

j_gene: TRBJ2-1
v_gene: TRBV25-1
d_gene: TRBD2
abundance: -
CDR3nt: TGTGCCAGCAGTGTGCCAGCGGGAGATGAGCAGTTCTTC
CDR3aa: CASSVPAGDEQFF

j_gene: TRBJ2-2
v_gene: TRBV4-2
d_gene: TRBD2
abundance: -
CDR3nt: TGTGCCAGCAGCCAACCAAGCCTGACTAGCGGTAACACCGGGGAGCTGTTTTTT
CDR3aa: CASSQPSLTSGNTGELFF

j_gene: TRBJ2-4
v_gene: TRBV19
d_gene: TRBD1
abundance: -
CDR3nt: TGTGCCAGTAGTTCTCACAGGGGCGCGGTAGCCAAAAACATTCAGTACTTC
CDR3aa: CASSSHRGAVAKNIQYF

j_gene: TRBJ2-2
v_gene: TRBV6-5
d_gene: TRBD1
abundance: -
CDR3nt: TGTGCCAGCAGTTACTCTGGGACAGGAGGTAGCGGGGAGCTGTTTTTT
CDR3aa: CASSYSGTGGSGELFF

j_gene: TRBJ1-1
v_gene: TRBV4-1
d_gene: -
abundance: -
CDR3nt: TGCGCCAGCAGCCAAGACGGTCGGTTGGTCACTGAAGCTTTCTTT
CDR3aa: CASSQDGRLVTEAFF

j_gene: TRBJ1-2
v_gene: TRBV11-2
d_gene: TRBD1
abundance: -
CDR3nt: TGTGCCAGCAGACGACCGGGACAGAGAAACTATGGCTACACCTTC
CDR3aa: CASRRPGQRNYGYTF

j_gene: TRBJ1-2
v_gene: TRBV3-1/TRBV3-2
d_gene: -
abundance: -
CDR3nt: TGTGCCAGCAGGCACAGGGTCGGGGACTATGGCTACACCTTC
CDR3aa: CASRHRVGDYGYTF

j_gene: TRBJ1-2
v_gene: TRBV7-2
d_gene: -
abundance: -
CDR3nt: TGTGCCAGCAGCTTAGACAGGGTATCTGGCTACACCTTC
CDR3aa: CASSLDRVSGYTF

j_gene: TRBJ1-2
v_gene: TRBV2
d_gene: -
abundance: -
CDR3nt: TGTGCCAGCAGTGAACAGAGGGGGTTCCGTTATGGCTACACCTTC
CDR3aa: CASSEQRGFRYGYTF

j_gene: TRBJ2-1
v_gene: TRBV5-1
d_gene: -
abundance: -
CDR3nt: TGCGCCAGCAGCTTGGAGACTGGTTCCTCCTACAATGAGCAGTTCTTC
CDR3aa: CASSLETGSSYNEQFF

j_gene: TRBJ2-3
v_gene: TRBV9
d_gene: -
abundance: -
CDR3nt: TGTGCCAGCAGCGTAGCGGATACGCAGTATTTT
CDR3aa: CASSVADTQYF